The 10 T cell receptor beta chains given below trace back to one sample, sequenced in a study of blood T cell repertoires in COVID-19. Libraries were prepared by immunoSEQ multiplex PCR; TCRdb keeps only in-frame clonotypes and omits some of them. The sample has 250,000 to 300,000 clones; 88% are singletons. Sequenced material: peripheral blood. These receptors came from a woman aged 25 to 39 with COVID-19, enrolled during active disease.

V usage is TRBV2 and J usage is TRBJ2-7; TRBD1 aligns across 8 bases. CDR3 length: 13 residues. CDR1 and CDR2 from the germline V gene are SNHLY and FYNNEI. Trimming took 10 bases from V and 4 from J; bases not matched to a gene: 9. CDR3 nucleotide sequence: TGTGCCATCACCTCACGGACAGGGTACGAGCAGTACTTC. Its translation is CAITSRTGYEQYF.

Here the CDR3 DNA reads TGTGCCAGCAGTCCCTTTCCGGGGGGCGGTTGGGAGACCCAGTACTTC. This gives the protein CASSPFPGGGWETQYF. The J gene is TRBJ2-5, the V gene TRBV6-2 or TRBV6-3, with D tentatively TRBD2 (7 bases). V dropped 5 bases and J dropped 5 bases, with 21 bases sitting between them. Germline V lookup: CDR1 MNHEY, CDR2 SVGEGT. CDR3 length: 16 amino acids.

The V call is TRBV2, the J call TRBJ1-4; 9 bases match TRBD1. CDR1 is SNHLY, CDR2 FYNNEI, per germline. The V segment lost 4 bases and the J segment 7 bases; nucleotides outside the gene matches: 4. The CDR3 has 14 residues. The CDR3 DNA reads TGTGCCAGCAGTGTACAGGGGGCGGGTGAAAAACTGTTTTTT. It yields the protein CASSVQGAGEKLFF. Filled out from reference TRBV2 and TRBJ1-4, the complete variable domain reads EPEVTQTPSHQVTQMGQEVILRCVPISNHLYFYWYRQILGQKVEFLVSFYNNEISEKSEIFDDQFSVERPDGSNFTLKIRSTKLEDSAMYFCASSVQGAGEKLFFGSGTQLSVL.

The CDR3 DNA is TGCGCCAGCAGCTCGGGACTCGGACCAGGGTATAATGAGCAGTTCTTC. Its translation is CASSSGLGPGYNEQFF. The chain has TRBV5-1 and TRBJ2-1; a possible D gene is TRBD2 (6 bases). Trimming took off 3 bases at V and 7 bases at J, with 20 bases between the two ends. This CDR3 contains 16 residues. Germline assignment: CDR1 SGHRS and CDR2 YFSETQ.

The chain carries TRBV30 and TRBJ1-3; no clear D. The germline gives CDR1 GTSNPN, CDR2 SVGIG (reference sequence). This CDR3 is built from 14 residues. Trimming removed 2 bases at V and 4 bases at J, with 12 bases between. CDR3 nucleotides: TGTGCCTGGAGTCAGTGGGCATCGGGAAACACCATATATTTT. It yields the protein CAWSQWASGNTIYF.

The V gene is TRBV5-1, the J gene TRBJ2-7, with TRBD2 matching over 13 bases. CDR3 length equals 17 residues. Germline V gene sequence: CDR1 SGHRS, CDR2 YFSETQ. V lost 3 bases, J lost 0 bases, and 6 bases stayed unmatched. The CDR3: CASSSGLAGALSYEQYF. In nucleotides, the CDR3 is TGCGCCAGCAGCTCCGGACTAGCGGGAGCCCTCTCCTACGAGCAGTACTTC.

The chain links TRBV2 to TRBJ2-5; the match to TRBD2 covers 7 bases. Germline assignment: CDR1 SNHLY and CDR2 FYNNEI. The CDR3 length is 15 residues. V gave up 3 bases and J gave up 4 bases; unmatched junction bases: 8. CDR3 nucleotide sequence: TGTGCCAGCAGTGACCGACTAGCCGTAGGAGAGACCCAGTACTTC. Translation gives CASSDRLAVGETQYF.

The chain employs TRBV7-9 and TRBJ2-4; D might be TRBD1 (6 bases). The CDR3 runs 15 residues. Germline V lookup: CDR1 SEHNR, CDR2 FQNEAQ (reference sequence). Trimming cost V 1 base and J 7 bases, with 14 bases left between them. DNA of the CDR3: TGTGCCAGCAGCTTAGATCAGGGGTTTTGGAACATTCAGTACTTC. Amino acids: CASSLDQGFWNIQYF.

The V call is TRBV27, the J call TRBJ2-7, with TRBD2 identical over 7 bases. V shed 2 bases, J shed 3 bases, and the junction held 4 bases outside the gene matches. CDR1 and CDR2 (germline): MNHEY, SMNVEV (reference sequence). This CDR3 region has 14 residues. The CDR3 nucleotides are TGTGCCAGCAGTTTACTGGCTAGCGGCTACGAGCAGTACTTC. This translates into CASSLLASGYEQYF.

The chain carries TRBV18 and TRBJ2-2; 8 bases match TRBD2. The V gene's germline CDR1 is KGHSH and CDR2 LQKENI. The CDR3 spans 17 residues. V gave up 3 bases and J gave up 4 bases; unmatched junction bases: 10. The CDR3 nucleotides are TGTGCCAGCTCACCGGAAGCTAGCGGGCTTTTCACCGGGGAGCTGTTTTTT. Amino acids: CASSPEASGLFTGELFF.